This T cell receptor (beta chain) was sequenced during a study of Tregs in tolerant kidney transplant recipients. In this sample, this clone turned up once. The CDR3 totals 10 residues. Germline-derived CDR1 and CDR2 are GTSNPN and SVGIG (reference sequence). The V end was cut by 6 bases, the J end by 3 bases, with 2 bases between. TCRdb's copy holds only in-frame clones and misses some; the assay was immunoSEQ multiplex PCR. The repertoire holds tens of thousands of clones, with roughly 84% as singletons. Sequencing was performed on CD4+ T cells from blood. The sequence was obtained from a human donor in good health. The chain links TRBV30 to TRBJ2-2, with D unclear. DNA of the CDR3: TGTGCCTGTTACACCGGGGAGCTGTTTTTT. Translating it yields CACYTGELFF.